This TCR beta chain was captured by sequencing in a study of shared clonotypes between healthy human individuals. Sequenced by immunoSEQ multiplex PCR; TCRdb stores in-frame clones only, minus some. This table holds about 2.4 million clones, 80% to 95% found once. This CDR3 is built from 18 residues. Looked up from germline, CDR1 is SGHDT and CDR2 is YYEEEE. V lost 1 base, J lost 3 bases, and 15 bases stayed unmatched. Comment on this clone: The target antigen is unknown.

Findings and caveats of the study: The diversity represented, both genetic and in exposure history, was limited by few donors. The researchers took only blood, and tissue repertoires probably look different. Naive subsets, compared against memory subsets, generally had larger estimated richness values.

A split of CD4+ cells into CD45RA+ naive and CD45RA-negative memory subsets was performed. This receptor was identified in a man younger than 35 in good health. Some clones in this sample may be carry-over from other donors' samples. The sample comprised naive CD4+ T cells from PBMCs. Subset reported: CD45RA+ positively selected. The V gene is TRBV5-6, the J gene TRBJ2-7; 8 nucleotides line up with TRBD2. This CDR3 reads CASSLKTSALGGLYEQYF. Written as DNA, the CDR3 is TGTGCCAGCAGCTTGAAGACTAGCGCTTTAGGGGGGCTCTACGAGCAGTACTTC.